These 28 T cell receptor beta chains were all obtained from the same sample, sequenced in a study of blood T cells in healthy people across ages. A sample-barcoded 5' primer and a J-beta primer mix were used in a second PCR of roughly 6 to 12 cycles. TCRdb processed the 5' RACE reads anew with MiXCR; each CDR3 protein has one entry. The sample yields 1.5 million to 2 million distinct CDR3 sequences, roughly 30% seen once. The material sequenced was blood. The receptors originated from a woman aged 25-40 years in good health.

This clonotype has more than one count but fewer than ten. The chain combines TRBV7-2 with TRBJ1-1; D gene ambiguous. Trimming stripped 8 bases from V and 1 base from J, with 11 bases between. The germline gives CDR1 SGHTA, CDR2 FQGNSA. The CDR3 sequence is 13 residues long. Here the CDR3 reads CASLSPPNTEAFF. CDR3 sequence (DNA): TGTGCCAGCTTATCACCCCCGAACACTGAAGCTTTCTTT.

V gene TRBV10-3 combines with J gene TRBJ2-5, with D perhaps matching TRBD1 (5 bases). The J call may not be correct, given that the DNA end is closer to TRBJ2-7. The CDR3 contains 12 residues. Germline CDR1 is ENHRY and CDR2 is SYGVKD. The DNA for the CDR3 is TGTGCCATCAGTGTTCTAGGGGCCGAGCAGTACTTC. Its protein product is CAISVLGAEQYF.

Note on this clonotype: A clone one base away is much larger, so this may be a read error. The V gene is TRBV4-1, the J gene TRBJ2-1; D remains ambiguous. CDR3 length: 13 amino acids. Trimming pared 1 base from V and 13 bases from J, leaving 14 bases between. CDR1 and CDR2 (germline): MGHRA, YSYEKL. The CDR3 loop reads CASSQVERETQFF. The CDR3 nucleotides are TGCGCCAGCAGCCAAGTCGAAAGAGAGACCCAGTTCTTC.

This clonotype was counted between two and nine times. The V and J genes are TRBV2 and TRBJ2-5; TRBD1 aligns across 8 bases. Unmatched junction bases numbered 15, after V lost 4 bases and J lost 5 bases. This CDR3 has 17 residues. Germline loops: CDR1 SNHLY, CDR2 FYNNEI. The CDR3 region is CASSAGQEAPVKETQYF. CDR3 nucleotides: TGTGCCAGCAGTGCGGGACAGGAGGCCCCCGTTAAGGAGACCCAGTACTTC.

This chain joins TRBV12-3 or TRBV12-4 and TRBJ2-2; D perhaps matches TRBD1 (5 bases). The CDR3 covers 14 residues. V was pared by 5 bases and J by 5 bases, with 12 bases between. The CDR3 protein is CASSHKGVTGELFF. The CDR3 bases are TGTGCCAGCAGTCATAAAGGGGTGACCGGGGAGCTGTTTTTT.

V gene TRBV5-1 combines with J gene TRBJ1-2; D is ambiguous. Looked up from germline, CDR1 is SGHRS and CDR2 is YFSETQ. This CDR3 has 14 residues. The V end was cut by 4 bases, the J end by 4 bases, with 14 bases between. CDR3 DNA: TGCGCCAGCAGCCCAAGCCCGGGTCCCTATGGCTACACCTTC. It yields the protein CASSPSPGPYGYTF.

This clonotype has at least ten counts. J is TRBJ2-4 and V is TRBV10-3; D possibly corresponds to TRBD2 (5 bases). Germline values: CDR1 ENHRY, CDR2 SYGVKD. Trimming shortened V by 0 bases and J by 6 bases, and 9 bases separated the two germline ends. The CDR3 has 14 residues. The CDR3 protein is CAISESEEPNIQYF. In DNA form, the CDR3 reads TGTGCCATCAGTGAGTCGGAGGAACCAAACATTCAGTACTTC.

V usage is TRBV7-9 and J usage is TRBJ1-2, with 9 bases lining up with TRBD1. Trimming at V came to 6 bases and at J to 5 bases, leaving 10 bases not matched to a gene. Germline loops: CDR1 SEHNR, CDR2 FQNEAQ (reference sequence). The CDR3 covers 15 residues. For the CDR3, the DNA is TGTGCCAGCAGTCCCGATACAGGGGGCTGGTATGGCTACACCTTC. It specifies CASSPDTGGWYGYTF.

This clonotype was recorded a few times. The rearrangement uses TRBV4-2 and TRBJ2-7, with 7 positions matching TRBD2. Looked up from germline, CDR1 is LGHNA and CDR2 is YNFKEQ. V was clipped by 0 bases and J by 2 bases; unmatched bases: 7. This CDR3 region has 16 residues. CDR3 sequence (DNA): TGTGCCAGCAGCCAAGATACGGGGGGTTCCCCCTACGAGCAGTACTTC. Encoded protein: CASSQDTGGSPYEQYF.

The chain links TRBV29-1 to TRBJ1-1; D is unclear. This CDR3 is built from 12 residues. Per the germline V gene, CDR1 is SQVTM and CDR2 is ANQGSEA. Trimming took off 0 bases at V and 2 bases at J, with 4 bases between the two ends. DNA of the CDR3: TGCAGCGTTGAAGATTTAAACACTGAAGCTTTCTTT. Translated: CSVEDLNTEAFF.

In the case of this clonotype: At one end the junction does not follow the germline gene, possibly because of a read error. CDR3 nucleotides: TGTGCCATCAGCGAGTGGACAGGGAGCTCTGGGACCAACGTCCTGACTTTC. This translates into CAISEWTGSSGTNVLTF. The J gene is TRBJ2-6, the V gene TRBV10-3; 8 bases line up with TRBD1. CDR1 and CDR2 (germline): ENHRY, SYGVKD. The CDR3 extends over 17 amino acids.

The genes are TRBV6-5 and TRBJ2-1, with D maybe TRBD2 (6 bases). Trimming pared 0 bases from V and 7 bases from J, leaving 13 bases between. CDR1 is MNHEY, CDR2 SVGAGI, per germline. The CDR3 runs to 15 residues. CDR3 DNA: TGTGCCAGCAGTTACTCGAGAGACGGGGGAAATGAGCAGTTCTTC. It is translated as CASSYSRDGGNEQFF.

Worth noting for this clonotype: This may arise from a read error, as a much more abundant clone is one base away. V and J are TRBV29-1 and TRBJ2-1, with D perhaps TRBD1 or TRBD2 (6 bases each). Germline-derived CDR1 and CDR2 are SQVTM and ANQGSEA. CDR3 size: 12 residues. The chain's CDR3 is CSAVRGGGEQVF. CDR3 nucleotides: TGCAGCGCCGTCAGGGGCGGAGGGGAGCAGGTCTTC.

The chain carries TRBV6-5 and TRBJ1-1; a weak D match, TRBD1 (5 bases). Trimming took off 2 bases at V and 4 bases at J, with 11 bases between the two ends. Germline lookup yields CDR1 MNHEY and CDR2 SVGAGI. CDR3 length: 14 residues. CDR3 DNA: TGTGCCAGCAGTTACAGGTCAGGGCTCACTGAAGCTTTCTTT. This gives the protein CASSYRSGLTEAFF.

The V call is TRBV27, the J call TRBJ1-1; 7 bases match TRBD1. After removal of 7 bases from V and 0 bases from J, the junction contained 5 bases not matched to a gene. CDR3 size: 14 residues. The germline CDR1 and CDR2 sequences are MNHEY and SMNVEV (reference sequence). The CDR3 DNA follows: TGTGCCAGCAAGGGGGGGACAGTGAACACTGAAGCTTTCTTT. Its translation is CASKGGTVNTEAFF.

Remarks on this clonotype: Given a much more abundant clone one base away, this may be a read error. This rearrangement joins TRBV29-1 to TRBJ2-1; D gene unclear. The better agreement between TRBJ2-7 and the DNA end casts doubt on the J call. CDR3 size: 12 residues. Germline V gene sequence: CDR1 SQVTM, CDR2 ANQGSEA. CDR3 in amino acids: CSVSPSYNEQYF. The CDR3 DNA reads TGCAGCGTCTCTCCCTCCTACAATGAGCAGTACTTC.

This clonotype was recorded a few times. V usage is TRBV27 and J usage is TRBJ2-7, with D perhaps matching TRBD2 (5 bases). The germline V gene has CDR1 MNHEY and CDR2 SMNVEV (reference sequence). V lost 2 bases, J lost 6 bases, and 17 bases lay in between. This CDR3 region has 15 residues. In DNA form, the CDR3 reads TGTGCCAGCAGTTTAGGGCGGGCCTACCGCTCCGAGCAGTACTTC. The encoded protein is CASSLGRAYRSEQYF.

This chain connects TRBV28 to TRBJ1-2; maybe TRBD1 (5 bases). From germline, CDR1 is MDHEN and CDR2 SYDVKM. The CDR3 covers 12 residues. V was clipped by 4 bases and J by 7 bases, with 10 bases between them. CDR3 amino acids: CASSCGATGYTF. The DNA for the CDR3 is TGTGCCAGCAGTTGTGGGGCCACTGGCTACACCTTC.

This clonotype has more than one count but fewer than ten. A much larger clonotype is one base distant, so this may be a read error. CDR3 nucleotide sequence: TGCAGTGCCGGCGAGCAGTTCTTC. As protein: CSAGEQFF. The V call is TRBV20-1, the J call TRBJ2-1; D is ambiguous. V lost 6 bases and J 10 bases, leaving 4 bases between the germline ends. The CDR3 has 8 residues. Germline values: CDR1 DFQATT, CDR2 SNEGSKA (reference sequence).

This clonotype was recorded many times. J is TRBJ1-2 and V is TRBV5-5; no reliable D call. Germline V gives CDR1 SGHKS, CDR2 YYEKEE (reference sequence). V was pared by 4 bases and J by 5 bases, with 15 bases between. CDR3 size: 14 residues. The CDR3 nucleotides read TGTGCCAGCAGCCCCAGTTATTGGGAGTATGGCTACACCTTC. Protein product: CASSPSYWEYGYTF.

This clonotype has more than one count but fewer than ten. This chain connects TRBV30 to TRBJ1-5, with TRBD1 as a possible D gene (6 bases). The CDR3 is 15 residues long. Trimming cost V 2 bases and J 1 base, with 12 bases left between them. CDR1 is GTSNPN, CDR2 SVGIG, per germline (reference sequence). CDR3 sequence (DNA): TGTGCCTGGAGTAGAGGGGGAGGGAGCAATCAGCCCCAGCATTTT. Translated: CAWSRGGGSNQPQHF.

In this sample, this clonotype turned up a few times. The chain has TRBV7-2 and TRBJ2-5; 7 bases line up with TRBD1. The germline gives CDR1 SGHTA, CDR2 FQGNSA. This CDR3 is built from 16 residues. With V trimmed by 6 bases and J by 3 bases, 13 bases remained unmatched. For the CDR3, the DNA is TGTGCCAGCAGGAATCTCGACAGGGTAGTTAAAGAGACCCAGTACTTC. Encoded protein: CASRNLDRVVKETQYF.

In its sample, this clonotype was seen a few times. Here the CDR3 reads CASSYSTGISREQYF. CDR3 coding DNA: TGTGCCAGCAGTTACTCGACCGGGATCTCTCGCGAGCAGTACTTC. The chain employs TRBV6-5 and TRBJ2-7; perhaps TRBD2 as D (5 bases). V lost 0 bases to trimming and J lost 6 bases, with 15 bases between them. This CDR3 region has 15 residues. CDR1 is MNHEY, CDR2 SVGAGI, per germline.

Concerning this clonotype: Compared with germline, one end of the junction differs, possibly owing to a read error. The V gene is TRBV24-1, the J gene TRBJ2-7; D possibly corresponds to TRBD2 (5 bases). This CDR3 spans 13 amino acids. The germline V gene has CDR1 KGHDR and CDR2 SFDVKD. Written as DNA, the CDR3 is TGTGCCACCAGTCGGGGAAGCTCCCACGAGCAGTACTTC. This encodes CATSRGSSHEQYF.

The V and J genes are TRBV7-8 and TRBJ2-1, with 13 bases identical to TRBD2. The V gene's germline CDR1 is SGHVS and CDR2 FQNEAQ. This CDR3 region has 17 residues. V gave up 5 bases and J gave up 9 bases; unmatched junction bases: 13. The CDR3 sequence is CASSHNLGLAGVREQFF. CDR3 in DNA: TGTGCCAGCAGCCATAACCTAGGACTAGCGGGAGTTCGTGAGCAGTTCTTC.

This clonotype was seen repeatedly, ten times or more. The J gene is TRBJ2-7, the V gene TRBV11-2; 9 bases are shared with TRBD1. The J segment lost 3 bases and the V segment lost 2 bases, leaving 8 bases of the junction unmatched. Germline V gene data show CDR1 as SGHAT and CDR2 as FQNNGV. This CDR3 has 16 residues. The CDR3 protein is CASSLLGQGSFYEQYF. The CDR3 DNA sequence: TGTGCCAGCAGCTTATTGGGACAGGGAAGTTTCTACGAGCAGTACTTC.

The chain couples TRBV28 to TRBJ1-5, with 7 bases aligning to TRBD1. CDR3 size: 14 residues. Germline loops: CDR1 MDHEN, CDR2 SYDVKM. With V trimmed by 7 bases and J by 5 bases, 8 bases remained unmatched. CDR3: CASKLTGKHQPQHF. Written as DNA, the CDR3 is TGTGCCAGCAAATTGACAGGGAAACATCAGCCCCAGCATTTT.

This clonotype was detected a few times. The V gene is TRBV7-9, the J gene TRBJ2-7; tentative D call: TRBD1 (5 bases). Deletions cut 10 bases from V and 0 bases from J, with 16 bases between. Germline CDR1 is SEHNR and CDR2 is FQNEAQ (reference sequence). The length of the CDR3 is 14 residues. CDR3 nucleotides: TGTGCCACCCAAAGGGGTTACGGCTCCTACGAGCAGTACTTC. This encodes CATQRGYGSYEQYF. The variable domain in full, completed from reference TRBV7-9 and TRBJ2-7, reads DTGVSQNPRHKITKRGQNVTFRCDPISEHNRLYWYRQTLGQGPEFLTYFQNEAQLEKSRLLSDRFSAERPKGSFSTLEIQRTEQGDSAMYLCATQRGYGSYEQYFGPGTRLTVT.